This TCR beta chain was captured in a study of blood T cell repertoires in COVID-19. On the study more broadly: There were acute and convalescent COVID-19 samples, and they came from the United States, Italy and Spain. PBMCs, B-cell-depleted T cells, or T cells were the source of the cDNA or gDNA that made up the material.

As processed by the authors: Amplification with reference gene primers provided the estimates of nucleated cell counts. The protocol was immunoSEQ multiplex PCR, while the TCRdb copy is restricted to in-frame clones and leaves out a portion. Clone size and V and J calls were adopted from that table, with D and trimming inferred from the DNA. Here the sample spans fewer than 200,000 clones, about 75% being singletons. J lost 6 bases, V lost 4 bases, and 10 bases had no gene match. This CDR3 region has 15 residues. Germline V gene data show CDR1 as SGHRS and CDR2 as YFSETQ. The sample consisted of peripheral blood. The receptor's source is a woman aged 65 to 85 with acute or convalescent COVID-19. The chain couples TRBV5-1 to TRBJ2-1; 7 bases agree with TRBD2. The CDR3 loop reads CASSEGLTGGNEQFF. For the CDR3, the DNA is TGCGCCAGCAGCGAAGGACTCACGGGGGGCAATGAGCAGTTCTTC.